The clone carrying this T cell receptor beta chain came up a few times. In each case, RNA was isolated and then reverse transcribed into cDNA as the sequencing template. The method was immunoSEQ multiplex PCR; TCRdb's version includes in-frame clones alone and lacks a portion of them. Of fewer than 100,000 clones in the sample, under 45% are singletons; the top ten hold around 0.8%. There are 14 residues in the CDR3. The V gene end was trimmed by 1 base and the J gene end by 7 bases; junction bases not matched to a gene: 6. Germline V gives CDR1 GTSNPN, CDR2 SVGIG (reference sequence). The data derive from a study of CD8+ T cells in alopecia areata.

The specimen sequenced was CD4+ T cells sorted from blood. The chain joins TRBV30 to TRBJ1-4, with TRBD1 matching over 7 bases. This clonotype originated in a human donor with alopecia areata. Here the CDR3 reads CAWSDRQGGEKLFF. CDR3 DNA: TGTGCCTGGAGTGACAGACAGGGTGGTGAAAAACTGTTTTTT.